The 23 T cell receptor beta chains reported below all come from one sample, sequenced in a study of blood T cell repertoires in COVID-19. TCRdb keeps only in-frame clones here, not all; method: immunoSEQ multiplex PCR. The sample lists 200,000 to 250,000 clones, approximately 80% occurring once. Sequencing input: peripheral blood. Receptors were obtained from a man in his thirties or forties with active or convalescent COVID-19.

V is TRBV7-2 and J is TRBJ1-5, with D possibly TRBD1 on 5 matching bases. V lost 1 base, J lost 6 bases, and 16 bases lay in between. Germline-derived CDR1 and CDR2 are SGHTA and FQGNSA. The CDR3 has 16 amino acids. This chain's CDR3 is CASSLVGGGSGQPQHF. The CDR3 nucleotides are TGTGCCAGCAGCTTAGTTGGCGGGGGGTCTGGTCAGCCCCAGCATTTT.

The chain carries TRBV6-2 or TRBV6-3 and TRBJ1-4; D gene unclear. V lost 3 bases, J lost 7 bases, and 21 bases lay in between. The CDR3 has 17 residues. The germline CDR1 and CDR2 sequences are MNHEY and SVGEGT. The CDR3 coding sequence is TGTGCCAGCAGTTATTCCGGGCCTACCCTCGGGAGTGAAAAACTGTTTTTT. Translation: CASSYSGPTLGSEKLFF.

The gene calls are TRBV3-1 (or the pseudogene TRBV3-2) and TRBJ2-3, with 11 bases lining up with TRBD2. The CDR3 is made up of 16 amino acids. V was clipped by 1 base and J by 6 bases; unmatched bases: 6. Germline V lookup: CDR1 LGHDT, CDR2 YNNKEL (reference sequence). Here the CDR3 DNA reads TGTGCCAGCAGCCAAGCCCTAGCGGGGGGAGGGGATACGCAGTATTTT. Protein: CASSQALAGGGDTQYF.

The chain employs TRBV27 and TRBJ1-1; no clear D. The germline V gene encodes CDR1 MNHEY and CDR2 SMNVEV (reference sequence). V lost 2 bases and J 4 bases, leaving 11 bases between the germline ends. This CDR3 region has 14 residues. The CDR3 here is CASSLRPRGTEAFF. In DNA, the CDR3 is TGTGCCAGCAGTTTACGGCCCCGGGGCACTGAAGCTTTCTTT.

This rearrangement joins TRBV6-5 to TRBJ2-7, with no clear D. This CDR3 is 14 amino acids long. Germline V gives CDR1 MNHEY, CDR2 SVGAGI. V was trimmed by 0 bases and J by 2 bases, leaving 8 bases between them. CDR3 sequence: CASSYSVGPYEQYF. In DNA form, the CDR3 reads TGTGCCAGCAGTTACTCGGTCGGTCCCTACGAGCAGTACTTC.

To note about this clone: The germline gene is not matched at one end of the junction; a read error may be the cause. The chain carries TRBV5-1 and TRBJ1-2; D ambiguous. Germline values: CDR1 SGHRS, CDR2 YFSETQ. The CDR3 has 14 amino acids. CDR3 bases: TGCGCCAGCAACTTGGACGGTGCTAGCTATGGCTACACCTTC. It encodes CASNLDGASYGYTF.

The chain employs TRBV2 and TRBJ1-5; no definite D call. The ends were cut back, 7 bases at V and 2 bases at J, with 9 bases in the middle. This CDR3 has 13 residues. Per germline, CDR1 SNHLY and CDR2 FYNNEI. CDR3 coding DNA: TGTGCCAGCAATCGGGGTGGCAATCAGCCCCAGCATTTT. Protein product: CASNRGGNQPQHF.

The CDR3 reads CASSPRGAGDRPQHF. CDR3 nucleotide sequence: TGCGCCAGCAGCCCACGGGGGGCAGGGGATCGGCCCCAGCATTTT. The chain combines TRBV4-1 with TRBJ1-5; maybe TRBD1 (6 bases). Trimming took 4 bases from V and 9 from J, leaving 19 bases between them. Germline CDR1 MGHRA, CDR2 YSYEKL. CDR3 length: 15 amino acids.

The chain joins TRBV6-6 to TRBJ2-7; D not certain. The CDR3 sequence is 14 residues long. V shed 4 bases and J shed 6 bases, with 16 bases lying between them. Germline CDR1 is MNHNY and CDR2 is SVGAGI (reference sequence). CDR3 coding DNA: TGTGCCAGCAGTTCCCGCCCTAGTATCCCCGAGCAGTACTTC. This gives the protein CASSSRPSIPEQYF.

For this clone: A junction end diverges from the germline sequence, so it may reflect a read error. This chain connects TRBV9 to TRBJ1-6, with D maybe TRBD1 (6 bases). Per the germline V gene, CDR1 is SGDLS and CDR2 is YYNGEE. The CDR3 totals 15 residues. The CDR3 coding sequence is TGTGCCCGCAGCGGGGGCCGGGGGGGAGGTTCACCCCTCCACTTT. Translating it yields CARSGGRGGGSPLHF.

The chain carries TRBV7-2 and TRBJ1-1; TRBD1 is a possible D gene (6 bases). Germline V CDR1 and CDR2: SGHTA, FQGNSA. Deletions cut 3 bases from V and 4 bases from J, with 18 bases between. CDR3 length equals 16 residues. In DNA, the CDR3 is TGTGCCAGCAGCTTGTCCGGACCTTTGGGGGCCACTGAAGCTTTCTTT. As protein: CASSLSGPLGATEAFF.

The chain carries TRBV7-9 and TRBJ1-2, with a tentative D call TRBD1 (5 bases). The germline CDR1 and CDR2 sequences are SEHNR and FQNEAQ (reference sequence). The V end was cut by 1 base, the J end by 6 bases, with 15 bases between. The CDR3 sequence is 15 residues long. The DNA for the CDR3 is TGTGCCAGCAGCTTAGTAAGGGATATGGGGCATGGCTACACCTTC. Encoded protein: CASSLVRDMGHGYTF.

V is TRBV9 and J is TRBJ2-2, with 10 bases aligning to TRBD2. Germline CDR1 and CDR2: SGDLS and YYNGEE. The CDR3 contains 16 residues. V gave up 0 bases and J gave up 7 bases; unmatched junction bases: 6. The CDR3 reads CASSVGLAGAGGELFF. CDR3 nucleotide sequence: TGTGCCAGCAGCGTAGGGCTAGCGGGAGCCGGCGGGGAGCTGTTTTTT.

The chain combines TRBV14 with TRBJ1-1; tentative D call: TRBD1 (6 bases). V was trimmed by 4 bases and J by 1 base, leaving 13 bases between them. The CDR3 consists of 15 residues. Germline values: CDR1 SGHDN, CDR2 FVKESK. The CDR3 bases are TGTGCCAGCAGCCCCCGGGGGGCCAAGAACACTGAAGCTTTCTTT. Its translation is CASSPRGAKNTEAFF.

This clone has a handful of counts. The J gene is TRBJ2-7, the V gene TRBV7-9; D possibly corresponds to TRBD2 (5 bases). The CDR3 sequence is 14 residues long. V was trimmed by 4 bases and J by 3 bases, leaving 13 bases between them. Germline lookup yields CDR1 SEHNR and CDR2 FQNEAQ (reference sequence). The CDR3 nucleotides read TGTGCCAGCAGCTATAGCGATACGGGCTACGAGCAGTACTTC. This sequence encodes CASSYSDTGYEQYF.

The chain links TRBV18 to TRBJ2-1; maybe TRBD1 (5 bases). CDR1 is KGHSH and CDR2 is LQKENI in the germline V gene. CDR3 size: 15 residues. Trimming removed 1 base at V and 1 base at J, with 8 bases between. CDR3 sequence: CASSPLGQSYNEQFF. The CDR3 DNA is TGTGCCAGCTCACCACTGGGGCAGTCCTACAATGAGCAGTTCTTC.

The rearrangement uses TRBV5-1 and TRBJ2-3, with 10 bases fitting TRBD2. Germline V lookup: CDR1 SGHRS, CDR2 YFSETQ. There are 15 residues in the CDR3. V shed 2 bases, J shed 2 bases, and the junction held 2 bases outside the gene matches. In nucleotides, the CDR3 is TGCGCCAGCAGCTTACTAGCGGGGTTCACAGATACGCAGTATTTT. Its translation is CASSLLAGFTDTQYF.

The chain has TRBV30 and TRBJ1-2; D not resolved. The V end was cut by 1 base, the J end by 13 bases, with 10 bases between. Per the germline V gene, CDR1 is GTSNPN and CDR2 is SVGIG (reference sequence). The length of the CDR3 is 10 residues. The CDR3 coding sequence is TGTGCCTGGAGTGCCTCTCCTCTCACCTTC. Translation: CAWSASPLTF.

This chain joins TRBV9 and TRBJ2-1, with 8 bases identical to TRBD2. The V gene's germline CDR1 is SGDLS and CDR2 YYNGEE. J lost 4 bases, V lost 4 bases, and 4 bases had no gene match. The CDR3 is 14 residues long. The DNA of the CDR3 is TGTGCCAGCAGCCCCGGACTAGCTTACAATGAGCAGTTCTTC. Protein: CASSPGLAYNEQFF.

The chain recombines TRBV6-5 with TRBJ2-5; 7 bases are a match to TRBD2. The CDR3 loop spans 15 amino acids. Trimming cost V 9 bases and J 5 bases; bases outside gene matches: 15. Germline V CDR1 and CDR2: MNHEY, SVGAGI. CDR3 in amino acids: CARPFGRGMRETQYF. The DNA of the CDR3 is TGTGCCAGGCCCTTTGGGCGGGGGATGCGGGAGACCCAGTACTTC.

The chain has TRBV5-6 and TRBJ1-2; 9 bases fit TRBD1. The V and J ends lost 6 bases and 4 bases, in that order; junction bases with no gene match: 7. In germline, CDR1 is SGHDT, CDR2 YYEEEE. The CDR3 sequence is 14 residues long. CDR3 nucleotides: TGTGCCAGCAACTACCCGACAGGGGGCTATGGCTACACCTTC. Its protein product is CASNYPTGGYGYTF.

The chain carries TRBV28 and TRBJ2-2; a possible D gene is TRBD1 (5 bases). Germline assignment: CDR1 MDHEN and CDR2 SYDVKM. Trimming shortened V by 6 bases and J by 2 bases, and 16 bases separated the two germline ends. The CDR3 totals 16 residues. CDR3 nucleotides: TGTGCCAGCAGCACGTTCGATCAGGGAAACACCGGGGAGCTGTTTTTT. The encoded protein is CASSTFDQGNTGELFF.

The genes are TRBV28 and TRBJ2-5; a weak D match, TRBD1 (6 bases). Trimming took 4 bases from V and 4 from J, leaving 13 bases between them. The germline V gene has CDR1 MDHEN and CDR2 SYDVKM. CDR3 length: 14 amino acids. Here the CDR3 DNA reads TGTGCCAGCAGTTCGCGGACAGTCGTAGAGACCCAGTACTTC. This translates into CASSSRTVVETQYF. The full variable domain, its missing parts supplied by reference TRBV28 and TRBJ2-5, is DVKVTQSSRYLVKRTGEKVFLECVQDMDHENMFWYRQDPGLGLRLIYFSYDVKMKEKGDIPEGYSVSREKKERFSLILESASTNQTSMYLCASSSRTVVETQYFGPGTRLLVL.